One sample yielded the 24 T cell receptor beta chains listed below, sequenced in a study of glioma-infiltrating T cells. The iRepertoire nested amplicon-rescue multiplex PCR amplified TCR alpha and beta CDR3s from RNA. From the multiplex PCR reads, TCRdb called clonotypes with MiXCR, one entry per CDR3 protein. Of some 190,000 distinct CDR3 sequences in the sample, approximately 30% are singletons; the top ten hold 20% to 25%. Sequencing was done on a sample of glioma tissue, nonneoplastic brain tissue, or PBMCs (not recorded which). Receptors were obtained from a human donor with low-grade glioma or glioblastoma, undergoing nonglioma brain surgery, or in good health (not recorded which).

This clonotype was counted at least ten times. The chain carries TRBV7-9 and TRBJ2-7; the D is unclear. The V and J ends lost 2 bases and 3 bases respectively, with 5 bases between them. Germline V CDR1 and CDR2: SEHNR, FQNEAQ (reference sequence). The CDR3 is made up of 12 amino acids. The CDR3 reads CASSLTDYEQYF. DNA of the CDR3: TGTGCCAGCAGCTTAACAGACTACGAGCAGTACTTC.

Ten or more counts support this clonotype. The chain has TRBV27 and TRBJ2-5; TRBD1 agrees at 9 bases. This CDR3 region has 15 residues. CDR1 and CDR2 from the germline V gene are MNHEY and SMNVEV (reference sequence). V gave up 5 bases and J gave up 5 bases; unmatched junction bases: 9. CDR3 amino acids: CASSPLPGTGETQYF. DNA for the CDR3: TGTGCCAGCAGTCCCCTTCCCGGGACAGGGGAGACCCAGTACTTC.

The table lists this clonotype with many counts. The chain links TRBV12-3 or TRBV12-4 to TRBJ2-3; D is possibly TRBD2 (6 bases). V was cut by 6 bases and J by 1 base, with 11 bases left in between. CDR3 length: 14 amino acids. The CDR3 is CASREAGRTDTQYF. Here the CDR3 DNA reads TGTGCCAGCAGAGAGGCGGGACGCACAGATACGCAGTATTTT.

Note on this clonotype: A much more abundant neighbour one base away suggests this may be a read error. J is TRBJ2-3 and V is TRBV4-3; D may be TRBD1 or TRBD2 (5 bases each). This CDR3 spans 16 amino acids. Per germline, CDR1 LGHNA and CDR2 YSLEER. CDR3 DNA sequence: TGCGCCAGCAGCCAAGAAGAGGGGCTTAACACAGTTACGCAGTATTTT. This translates into CASSQEEGLNTVTQYF.

Concerning this clonotype itself: Sequence at one end of the junction differs from germline and may be a read error. CDR3 DNA: TGCGCCAGCAGCCAAGATGACGCAGCCCCCTCTGGAGACACCATATATTTT. Its translation is CASSQDDAAPSGDTIYF. This chain links TRBV4-1 with TRBJ1-3; D not resolved. Germline V CDR1 and CDR2: MGHRA, YSYEKL. This CDR3 has 17 residues.

This chain links TRBV4-1 with TRBJ1-1, with TRBD1 matching over 8 bases. Germline V gene data show CDR1 as MGHRA and CDR2 as YSYEKL. This CDR3 region has 13 residues. V shed 6 bases, J shed 11 bases, and the junction held 11 bases outside the gene matches. The CDR3 DNA reads as TGCGCCAGCAGTTTCATCCAGGGGGCGGATGCTTTCTTT. It specifies CASSFIQGADAFF.

V usage is TRBV25-1 and J usage is TRBJ2-7; tentatively, D is TRBD1 (8 bases). Trimming removed 3 bases at V and 3 bases at J, with 15 bases between. This CDR3 has 15 residues. Germline CDR1 is MGHDK and CDR2 is SYGVNS. The CDR3 DNA is TGTGCCAGCAGTGACTACAGGGGGGGGTACTACGAGCAGTACTTC. It is translated as CASSDYRGGYYEQYF.

This clonotype turned up a few times. It may be a read error: a sequence one base away is much more abundant. Written as DNA, the CDR3 is TGTGCCAGTAGTATACCGGGACAGAAAGAGACCCAGTACTTC. Translating gives CASSIPGQKETQYF. This sequence joins TRBV19 and TRBJ2-5, with 7 positions matching TRBD1. In germline, CDR1 is LNHDA, CDR2 SQIVND (reference sequence). The trim removed 2 bases at V and 3 bases at J, leaving 3 bases unmatched. CDR3 length: 14 residues. Full variable domain (rest looked up from reference TRBV19 and TRBJ2-5): DGGITQSPKYLFRKEGQNVTLSCEQNLNHDAMYWYRQDPGQGLRLIYYSQIVNDFQKGDIAEGYSVSREKKESFPLTVTSAQKNPTAFYLCASSIPGQKETQYFGPGTRLLVL.

This clonotype has more than one count but fewer than ten. This chain links TRBV7-9 with TRBJ2-3, with 8 bases that match TRBD2. Germline V CDR1 and CDR2: SEHNR, FQNEAQ (reference sequence). The CDR3 consists of 15 residues. V lost 2 bases to trimming and J lost 5 bases; unmatched junction nucleotides: 6. The CDR3 region is CASSLTAGDVDTQYF. The DNA of the CDR3 is TGTGCCAGCAGCTTAACAGCGGGAGATGTAGATACGCAGTATTTT.

The rearrangement links TRBV29-1 to TRBJ2-1, with D tentatively TRBD1 (5 bases). In germline, CDR1 is SQVTM, CDR2 ANQGSEA. The CDR3 spans 11 residues. The ends were cut back, 6 bases at V and 5 bases at J, with 8 bases in the middle. CDR3 region: CSVRQNNEQFF. DNA of the CDR3: TGCAGCGTCAGACAGAACAATGAGCAGTTCTTC.

This clonotype has a count of ten or more. The chain employs TRBV7-2 and TRBJ2-1; D uncertain. The V and J ends lost 4 bases and 5 bases respectively, with 6 bases between them. Germline loops: CDR1 SGHTA, CDR2 FQGNSA. The CDR3 loop spans 12 amino acids. The CDR3 coding sequence is TGTGCCAGCAGCTCGTCGGACAATGAGCAGTTCTTC. Protein: CASSSSDNEQFF.

This clonotype was observed many times. The chain joins TRBV2 to TRBJ2-7; D possibly corresponds to TRBD2 (5 bases). This CDR3 contains 12 residues. V was trimmed by 7 bases and J by 9 bases, leaving 16 bases between them. Germline V gene data show CDR1 as SNHLY and CDR2 as FYNNEI. The CDR3 sequence: CASMEAAPVQYF. The CDR3, as DNA: TGTGCCAGCATGGAAGCGGCCCCCGTGCAGTACTTC.

This clonotype was recorded at least ten times. The rearrangement uses TRBV28 and TRBJ2-5, with 7 bases matching TRBD2. Germline V CDR1 and CDR2: MDHEN, SYDVKM. Unmatched junction bases numbered 11, after V lost 2 bases and J lost 2 bases. The CDR3 sequence is 17 residues long. Written as DNA, the CDR3 is TGTGCCAGCAGTTTACGGGCGCTAGAGCGGGGACAAGAGACCCAGTACTTC. Its protein product is CASSLRALERGQETQYF.

On this clonotype itself: The CDR3 does not close with the conserved phenylalanine or tryptophan, likely indicating a read error. This rearrangement joins TRBV7-2 to TRBJ2-5, with 7 bases lining up with TRBD1. Germline CDR1 reads SGHTA; CDR2 reads FQGNSA. This CDR3 contains 14 residues. CDR3 coding DNA: TGTGCCCGCAGCTTACAACAGGGGCGCGAGACCCAGTACATC. Translation: CARSLQQGRETQYI.

There are many counts of this clonotype. This rearrangement joins TRBV7-9 to TRBJ2-1; D call uncertain. Trimming shortened V by 5 bases and J by 6 bases, and 5 bases separated the two germline ends. Germline V CDR1 and CDR2: SEHNR, FQNEAQ (reference sequence). This CDR3 contains 11 residues. The CDR3 DNA reads as TGTGCCAGCAGCCCCAGCAATGAGCAGTTCTTC. It is translated as CASSPSNEQFF.

In the case of this clonotype: A much larger clone sits a single nucleotide away, making a read error possible. V usage is TRBV7-6 and J usage is TRBJ2-3, with 7 bases fitting TRBD2. This CDR3 has 15 amino acids. The J segment lost 6 bases and the V segment lost 1 base, leaving 7 bases of the junction unmatched. Looked up from germline, CDR1 is SGHVS and CDR2 is FNYEAQ. The CDR3 spells CASSLDAAGVDTQYF. CDR3 DNA sequence: TGTGCCAGCAGCTTAGACGCCGCGGGAGTGGATACGCAGTATTTT. The full variable domain, with the rest looked up from reference TRBV7-6 and TRBJ2-3, is GAGVSQSPRYKVTKRGQDVALRCDPISGHVSLYWYRQALGQGPEFLTYFNYEAQQDKSGLPNDRFSAERPEGSISTLTIQRTEQRDSAMYRCASSLDAAGVDTQYFGPGTRLTVL.

Concerning this clonotype itself: Because it lacks the conserved phenylalanine or tryptophan at the end, this CDR3 is likely a read error. The chain is built from TRBV27 and TRBJ1-2; 8 bases agree with TRBD1. The V gene end was trimmed by 5 bases and the J gene end by 9 bases; junction bases not matched to a gene: 8. This CDR3 has 13 residues. The germline V gene has CDR1 MNHEY and CDR2 SMNVEV (reference sequence). CDR3 bases: TGTGCCAGCAGTCTACAGGGGGACTACTGCTACACCTCC. As protein: CASSLQGDYCYTS.

This clonotype was observed at least ten times. The chain couples TRBV5-1 to TRBJ1-6, with TRBD1 identical over 9 bases. The CDR3 contains 15 residues. J gave up 9 bases and V 4 bases, and 8 bases lay outside the gene matches. In germline, CDR1 is SGHRS, CDR2 YFSETQ. CDR3 in amino acids: CASSMRTGEGSPLHF. CDR3 bases: TGCGCCAGCAGCATGAGGACAGGGGAAGGTTCACCCCTCCACTTT.

To note about this clonotype: A much larger clonotype is one base distant, so this may be a read error. The V call is TRBV6-2 or TRBV6-3, the J call TRBJ2-3; D not certain. CDR1 is MNHEY and CDR2 is SVGEGT in the germline V gene. CDR3 length: 11 residues. CDR3 amino acids: CAGSGTDTQYF. CDR3 DNA sequence: TGTGCCGGCAGTGGCACAGATACGCAGTATTTT.

As for this clonotype: Just one base apart from a much larger clone, this may be a read error. This rearrangement joins TRBV7-6 to TRBJ2-1; 7 bases fit TRBD1. The length of the CDR3 is 16 residues. In germline, CDR1 is SGHVS, CDR2 FNYEAQ. CDR3: CASSLNTGTVYNEEFF. CDR3 bases: TGTGCCAGCAGCTTAAACACCGGGACAGTGTACAATGAGGAGTTCTTC.

This clonotype was found many times. This chain links TRBV20-1 with TRBJ1-1; D is unresolved. Trimming took 0 bases from V and 0 from J, leaving 14 bases between them. The germline gives CDR1 DFQATT, CDR2 SNEGSKA (reference sequence). The CDR3 has 16 residues. The CDR3 nucleotides are TGCAGTGCTAGAGACAGGCGCGTCCCTATGAACACTGAAGCTTTCTTT. Amino acids: CSARDRRVPMNTEAFF.

This clonotype was observed at least ten times. The chain uses TRBV7-2 and TRBJ2-7; D is ambiguous. CDR3 length: 15 amino acids. With 5 bases removed from V and 7 bases from J, the gap between germline ends came to 21 bases. The germline gives CDR1 SGHTA, CDR2 FQGNSA. DNA of the CDR3: TGTGCCAGCAGCCCCCGTCCGACTCCGATCGGGGAGCAGTACTTC. The encoded protein is CASSPRPTPIGEQYF.

This clonotype showed up many times. This chain connects TRBV18 to TRBJ2-3; D is perhaps TRBD1 (5 bases). The length of the CDR3 is 15 residues. Germline V gives CDR1 KGHSH, CDR2 LQKENI. The germline V and J ends were trimmed by 0 bases and 2 bases, with 9 bases remaining between them. CDR3 coding DNA: TGTGCCAGCTCACCACCGTTAGGGGTCACAGATACGCAGTATTTT. Protein sequence: CASSPPLGVTDTQYF.

This clonotype came up many times. The chain is built from TRBV7-3 and TRBJ2-3; the D call may be TRBD1 or TRBD2 (5 bases each). This CDR3 has 15 amino acids. Trimming took off 1 base at V and 1 base at J, with 9 bases between the two ends. Germline assignment: CDR1 SGHTA and CDR2 FQGTGA. Here the CDR3 DNA reads TGTGCCAGCAGCTTAATGGGGACCCGCACAGATACGCAGTATTTT. It codes for CASSLMGTRTDTQYF.